This T cell receptor beta chain was observed in a study of OX40 agonist ivuxolimab in advanced cancers. At the level of the whole study: Ivuxolimab, which targeted the costimulatory receptor OX40 (CD134), was an agonistic, fully human IgG2 monoclonal antibody. Intravenous ivuxolimab was administered to patients every 2 weeks at six dose levels: 0.01, 0.1, 0.3, 1.5, 3 and 10 mg/kg. Of the approximately 50 dose-escalation patients, hepatocellular carcinoma was present in roughly 19, melanoma in around 15, renal cell carcinoma in 9 and head and neck cancer in 9. A male proportion of 82.7% and a mean age of 60 years, ranging from about 23 to 79, were recorded for the dose-escalation cohort. Patients were allowed to have had prior anti-PD-1, anti-PD-L1 or anti-CTLA-4 therapy, and approximately 39% of the dose-escalation patients had been treated with checkpoint inhibitors. Partial responses were achieved by three dose-escalation patients, of whom one had hepatocellular carcinoma and two had cutaneous melanoma. The point of sequencing TCRbeta in the periphery was to test whether ivuxolimab changed TCR sequence diversity and drove clonal T-cell expansion. The paper covers the monotherapy dose-escalation part of the phase I ivuxolimab trial, which included N ≈ 50 patients. General study outcomes and caveats: At doses of 0.1 to 3.0 mg/kg, clonal expansion of both CD4+ and CD8+ blood T cells was observed from baseline to week 6. Low levels of normalized T-cell clonal expansion were also seen in some patients who did not respond. Partial responders in the 0.1-3.0 mg/kg groups had among the lowest normalized peripheral clonal expansion, especially among CD8+ T cells. Antigen specificity was not determined for the clonally expanded peripheral T cells. After ivuxolimab, more expanded clones were found on average in CD8+ T cells than in CD4+ T cells.

From the cysteine up to the phenylalanine, the CDR3 has a length of 15 residues. The sequence is cut down to CDR3 DNA, 45 bases in frame from base 1. From the germline V gene, CDR1 is MNHEY and CDR2 is SVGAGI. V was cut back by 0 bases and J by 3 bases, leaving a gap of 9 bases between them. Genomic DNA was extracted from sorted cells for sequencing of the TCRbeta CDR3 region. The immunoSEQ Assay was used for sequencing of TCRbeta CDR3 regions. In its TCRdb copy, this immuneACCESS table keeps in-frame sequences only and misses some clones. Where compared with another copy, unresolved V genes explain less than half of these, and the others have no known cause. The sample contains under 80,000 clones, over 90% of them found a single time. Clones ranked in the top ten supply about 6.6% of the sample. Worth noting for this clone: Its antigen target is currently unknown. The record has no base qualities; no much larger clone is one base away.

The trial excluded patients who had a history of autoimmune disease or who were on systemic immunosuppression. Peripheral blood for TCR sequencing was collected from all dose cohorts at baseline, on cycle 4 day 1, and on cycle 7 day 1. The samples were taken from a phase I, first-in-human, multicenter, open-label dose-escalation trial of ivuxolimab. Adults with locally advanced or metastatic head and neck squamous cell, hepatocellular, melanoma or renal cell carcinoma were enrolled in the trial. Before TCR sequencing, CD4+ T cells and CD8+ T cells were sorted from peripheral blood as separate populations.

The receptor's source is an adult with an advanced solid tumor such as melanoma, head and neck, liver or kidney cancer. Source: CD4+ or CD8+ T cells sorted from blood, taken in a trial of the OX40 agonist ivuxolimab. The chain was built from TRBV6-5 and TRBJ2-1; the D gene is perhaps TRBD1 or TRBD2, as each covers 5 bases. The sequenced DNA is TGTGCCAGCAGTTACTCTGGGGGTCTCTACAATGAGCAGTTCTTC. This is translated as CASSYSGGLYNEQFF.